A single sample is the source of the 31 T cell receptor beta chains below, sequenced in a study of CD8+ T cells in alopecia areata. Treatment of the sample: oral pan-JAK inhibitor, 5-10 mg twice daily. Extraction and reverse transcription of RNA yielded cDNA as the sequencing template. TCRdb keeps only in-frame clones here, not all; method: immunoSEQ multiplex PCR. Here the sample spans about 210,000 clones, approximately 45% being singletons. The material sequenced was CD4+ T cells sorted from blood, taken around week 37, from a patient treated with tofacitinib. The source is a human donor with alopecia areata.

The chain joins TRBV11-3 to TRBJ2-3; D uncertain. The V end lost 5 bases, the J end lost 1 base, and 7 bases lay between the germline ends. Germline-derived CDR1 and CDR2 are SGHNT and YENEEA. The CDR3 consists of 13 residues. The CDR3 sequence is CASSLLGTDTQYF. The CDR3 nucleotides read TGTGCCAGCAGCCTCTTGGGCACAGATACGCAGTATTTT.

For the CDR3, the DNA is TGTGCCAGCAGCCCCGGGACAGGGGGCACCGGGGAGCTGTTTTTT. Amino acids: CASSPGTGGTGELFF. The rearrangement uses TRBV7-9 and TRBJ2-2, with 11 bases aligning to TRBD1. Germline V gene data show CDR1 as SEHNR and CDR2 as FQNEAQ (reference sequence). Germline trimming cut 5 bases from V and 4 bases from J; bases unmatched to any gene: 3. The CDR3 spans 15 residues.

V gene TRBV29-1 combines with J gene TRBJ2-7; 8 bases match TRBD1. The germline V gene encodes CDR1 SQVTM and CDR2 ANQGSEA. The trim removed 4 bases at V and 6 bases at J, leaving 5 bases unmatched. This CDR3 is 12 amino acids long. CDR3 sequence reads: CSVGDRGGEQYF. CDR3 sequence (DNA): TGCAGCGTTGGAGACAGGGGCGGCGAGCAGTACTTC.

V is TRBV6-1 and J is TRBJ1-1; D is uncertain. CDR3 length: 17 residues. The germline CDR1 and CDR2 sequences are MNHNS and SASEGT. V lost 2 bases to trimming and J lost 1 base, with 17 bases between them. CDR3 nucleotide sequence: TGTGCCAGCAGTGAAAGGCAAGGAACGAGCAGGAACACTGAAGCTTTCTTT. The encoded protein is CASSERQGTSRNTEAFF.

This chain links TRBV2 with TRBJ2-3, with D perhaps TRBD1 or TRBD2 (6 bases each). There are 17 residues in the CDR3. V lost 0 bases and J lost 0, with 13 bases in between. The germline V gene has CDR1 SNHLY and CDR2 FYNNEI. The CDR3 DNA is TGTGCCAGCAGTGAAGCAATAAGGGGGGCGAGCACAGATACGCAGTATTTT. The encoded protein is CASSEAIRGASTDTQYF.

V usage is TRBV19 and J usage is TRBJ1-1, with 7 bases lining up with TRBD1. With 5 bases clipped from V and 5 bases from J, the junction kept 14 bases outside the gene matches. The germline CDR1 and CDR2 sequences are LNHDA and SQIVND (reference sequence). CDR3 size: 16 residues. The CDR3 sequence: CASSGAAQGTETEAFF. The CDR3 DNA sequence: TGTGCCAGTAGTGGGGCTGCACAGGGGACAGAGACTGAAGCTTTCTTT.

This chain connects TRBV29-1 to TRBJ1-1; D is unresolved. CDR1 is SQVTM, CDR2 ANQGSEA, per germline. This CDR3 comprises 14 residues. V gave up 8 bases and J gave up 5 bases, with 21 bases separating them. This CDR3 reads CSFVLSPRGTEAFF. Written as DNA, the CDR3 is TGCAGCTTTGTACTCAGTCCCCGTGGTACTGAAGCTTTCTTT.

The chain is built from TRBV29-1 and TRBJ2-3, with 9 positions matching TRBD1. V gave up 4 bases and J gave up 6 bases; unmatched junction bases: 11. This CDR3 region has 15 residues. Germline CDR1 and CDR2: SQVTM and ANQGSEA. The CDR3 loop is CSVGIGTGPPDTQYF. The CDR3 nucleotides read TGCAGCGTTGGAATCGGGACAGGGCCCCCCGATACGCAGTATTTT.

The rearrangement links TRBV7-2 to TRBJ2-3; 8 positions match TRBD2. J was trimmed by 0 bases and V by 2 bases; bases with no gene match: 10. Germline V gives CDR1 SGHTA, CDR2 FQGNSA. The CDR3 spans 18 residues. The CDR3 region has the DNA TGTGCCAGCAGCTTAATGTTAGCGGGAAGCTCTAGCACAGATACGCAGTATTTT. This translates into CASSLMLAGSSSTDTQYF.

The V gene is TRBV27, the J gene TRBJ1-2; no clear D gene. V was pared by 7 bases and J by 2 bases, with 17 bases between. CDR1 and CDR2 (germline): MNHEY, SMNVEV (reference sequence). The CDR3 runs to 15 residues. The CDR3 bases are TGTGCCAGCACCCCAGGCTCCTTTGGAAACTATGGCTACACCTTC. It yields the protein CASTPGSFGNYGYTF.

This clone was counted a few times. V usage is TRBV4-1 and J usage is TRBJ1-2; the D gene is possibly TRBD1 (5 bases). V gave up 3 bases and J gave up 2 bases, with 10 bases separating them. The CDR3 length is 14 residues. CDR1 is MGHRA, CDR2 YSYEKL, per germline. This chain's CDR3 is CASSQGVGNYGYTF. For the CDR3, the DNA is TGCGCCAGCAGCCAGGGGGTGGGCAACTATGGCTACACCTTC.

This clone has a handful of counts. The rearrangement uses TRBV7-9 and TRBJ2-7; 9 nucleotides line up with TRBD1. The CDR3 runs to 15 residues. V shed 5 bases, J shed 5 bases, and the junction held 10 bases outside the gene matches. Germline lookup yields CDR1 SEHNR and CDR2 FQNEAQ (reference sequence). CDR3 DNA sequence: TGTGCCAGCAGCCTCCAAGGACAGGGGAGGAACGAGCAGTACTTC. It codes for CASSLQGQGRNEQYF.

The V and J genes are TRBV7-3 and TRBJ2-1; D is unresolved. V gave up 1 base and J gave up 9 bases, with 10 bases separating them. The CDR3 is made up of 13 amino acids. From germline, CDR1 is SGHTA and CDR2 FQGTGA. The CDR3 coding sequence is TGTGCCAGCAGCTTAAGCCGGAACGGTGAGCAGTTCTTC. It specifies CASSLSRNGEQFF.

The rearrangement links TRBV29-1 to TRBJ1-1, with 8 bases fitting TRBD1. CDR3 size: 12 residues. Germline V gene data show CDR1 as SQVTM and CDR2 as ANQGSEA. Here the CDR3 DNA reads TGCTCAGGGGGCGAGGGGAACACTGAAGCTTTCTTT. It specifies CSGGEGNTEAFF.

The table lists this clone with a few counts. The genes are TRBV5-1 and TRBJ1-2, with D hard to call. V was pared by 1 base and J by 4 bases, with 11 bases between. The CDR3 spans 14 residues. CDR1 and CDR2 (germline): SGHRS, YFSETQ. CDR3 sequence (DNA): TGCGCCAGCAGCTTGCCGACGCCTCCCTATGGCTACACCTTC. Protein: CASSLPTPPYGYTF.

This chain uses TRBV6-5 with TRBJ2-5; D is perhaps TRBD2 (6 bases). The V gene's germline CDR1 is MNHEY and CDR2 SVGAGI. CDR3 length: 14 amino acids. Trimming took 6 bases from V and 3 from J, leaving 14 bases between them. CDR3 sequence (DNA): TGTGCCAGCAGAACACCTGGAGGGAAAGAGACCCAGTACTTC. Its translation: CASRTPGGKETQYF.

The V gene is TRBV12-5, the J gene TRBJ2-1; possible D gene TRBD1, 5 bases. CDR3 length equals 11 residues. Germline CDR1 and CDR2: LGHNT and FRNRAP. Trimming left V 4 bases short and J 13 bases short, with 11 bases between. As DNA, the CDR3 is TGTGCTAGTGGTTGGGGCTCAATCCAGTTCTTC. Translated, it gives CASGWGSIQFF.

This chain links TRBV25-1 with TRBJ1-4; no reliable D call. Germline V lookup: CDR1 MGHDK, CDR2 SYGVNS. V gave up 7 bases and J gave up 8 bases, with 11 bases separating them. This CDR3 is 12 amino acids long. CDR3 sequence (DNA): TGTGCCAGCACTACCGACCGGGAAAAACTGTTTTTT. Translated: CASTTDREKLFF.

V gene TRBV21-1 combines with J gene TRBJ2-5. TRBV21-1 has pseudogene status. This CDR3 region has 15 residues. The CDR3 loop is CASSPEQGERGTQYF. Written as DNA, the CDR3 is TGTGCCAGCAGCCCCGAGCAGGGAGAACGTGGGACCCAGTACTTC.

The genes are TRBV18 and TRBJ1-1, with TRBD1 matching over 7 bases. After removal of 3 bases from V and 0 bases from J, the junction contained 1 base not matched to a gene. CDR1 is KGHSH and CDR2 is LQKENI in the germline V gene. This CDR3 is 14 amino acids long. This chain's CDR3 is CASSPRGMNTEAFF. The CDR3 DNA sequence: TGTGCCAGCTCACCCAGGGGGATGAACACTGAAGCTTTCTTT.

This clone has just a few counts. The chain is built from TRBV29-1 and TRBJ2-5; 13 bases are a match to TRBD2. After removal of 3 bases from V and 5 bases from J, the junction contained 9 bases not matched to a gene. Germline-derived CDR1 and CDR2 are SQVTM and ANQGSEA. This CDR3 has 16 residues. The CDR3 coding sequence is TGCAGCGTTGAGGGGGGCGGACTAGCGGGAGTTGAGACCCAGTACTTC. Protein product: CSVEGGGLAGVETQYF.

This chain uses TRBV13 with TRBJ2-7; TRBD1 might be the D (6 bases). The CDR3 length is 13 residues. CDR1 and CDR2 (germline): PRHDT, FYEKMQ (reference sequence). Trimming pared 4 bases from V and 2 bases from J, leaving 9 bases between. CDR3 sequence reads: CASSSDRAYEQYF. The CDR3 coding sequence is TGTGCCAGCAGCTCGGACAGAGCCTACGAGCAGTACTTC.

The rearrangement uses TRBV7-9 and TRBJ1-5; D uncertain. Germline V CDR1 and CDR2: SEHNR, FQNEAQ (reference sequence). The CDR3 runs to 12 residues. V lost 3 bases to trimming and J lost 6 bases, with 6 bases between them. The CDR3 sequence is CASSFQVQPQHF. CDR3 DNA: TGTGCCAGCAGCTTTCAAGTTCAGCCCCAGCATTTT.

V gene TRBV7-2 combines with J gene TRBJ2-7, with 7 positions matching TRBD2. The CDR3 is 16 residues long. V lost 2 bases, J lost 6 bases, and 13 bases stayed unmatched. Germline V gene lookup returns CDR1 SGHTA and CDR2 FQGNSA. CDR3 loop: CASSLWGGGVNGEQYF. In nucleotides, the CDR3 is TGTGCCAGCAGCTTATGGGGCGGGGGAGTTAACGGCGAGCAGTACTTC.

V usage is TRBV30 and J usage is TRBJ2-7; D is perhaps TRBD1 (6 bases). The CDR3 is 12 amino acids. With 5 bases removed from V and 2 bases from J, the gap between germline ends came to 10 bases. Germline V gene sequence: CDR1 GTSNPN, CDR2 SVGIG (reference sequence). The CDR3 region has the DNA TGTGCCTGGGACAGGCACCCCTACGAGCAGTACTTC. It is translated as CAWDRHPYEQYF.

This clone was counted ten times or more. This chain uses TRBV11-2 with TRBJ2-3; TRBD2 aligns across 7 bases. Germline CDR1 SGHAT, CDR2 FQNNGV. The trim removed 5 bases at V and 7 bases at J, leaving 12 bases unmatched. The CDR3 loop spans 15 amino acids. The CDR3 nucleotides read TGTGCCAGCAGCCACGGGGCGGGAGTATCATATACGCAGTATTTT. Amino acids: CASSHGAGVSYTQYF.

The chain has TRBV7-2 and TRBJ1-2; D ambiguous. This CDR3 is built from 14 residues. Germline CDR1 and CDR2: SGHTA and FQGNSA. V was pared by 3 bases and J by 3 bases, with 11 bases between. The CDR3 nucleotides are TGTGCCAGCAGCTTGGGTGGAGATGACTATGGCTACACCTTC. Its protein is CASSLGGDDYGYTF.

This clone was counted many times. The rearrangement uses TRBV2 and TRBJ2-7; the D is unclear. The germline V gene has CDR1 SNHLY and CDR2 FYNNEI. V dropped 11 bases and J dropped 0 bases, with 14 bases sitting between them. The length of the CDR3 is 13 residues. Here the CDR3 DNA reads TGTGCCGAAAGGGCGGTTAGCTCCTACGAGCAGTACTTC. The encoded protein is CAERAVSSYEQYF.

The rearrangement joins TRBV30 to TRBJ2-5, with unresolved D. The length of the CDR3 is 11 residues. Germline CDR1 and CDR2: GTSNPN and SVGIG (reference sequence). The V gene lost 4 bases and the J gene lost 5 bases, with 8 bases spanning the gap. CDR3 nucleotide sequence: TGTGCCTGGACCAGACGGGAGACCCAGTACTTC. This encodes CAWTRRETQYF.

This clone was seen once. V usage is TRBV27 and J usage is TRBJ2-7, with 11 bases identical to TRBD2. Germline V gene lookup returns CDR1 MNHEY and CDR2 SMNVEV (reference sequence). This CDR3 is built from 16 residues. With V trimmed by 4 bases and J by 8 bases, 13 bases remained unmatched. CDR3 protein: CASSSSTSGGRMKQYF. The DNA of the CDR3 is TGTGCCAGCAGTTCCTCAACTAGCGGGGGCCGTATGAAGCAGTACTTC.

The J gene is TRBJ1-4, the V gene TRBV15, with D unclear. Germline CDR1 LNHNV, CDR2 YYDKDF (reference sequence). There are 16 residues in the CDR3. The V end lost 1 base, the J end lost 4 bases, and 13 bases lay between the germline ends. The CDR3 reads CATSRVPGPLNEKLFF. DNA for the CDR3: TGTGCCACCAGCAGAGTCCCCGGGCCGCTTAATGAAAAACTGTTTTTT.